This T cell receptor beta chain derives from a study of human T cells and chemical hapten exposure. Study conclusions and caveats: Once DPC sensitization occurred, TCRs above 1 in 1000 frequency showed no change. Since the donors had alopecia, their immune response may not be the same as that of healthy people. Versus controls, significantly more large CDR3 similarity clusters arose from expanded TCRs.

Remarks on this clonotype: As yet, its antigen is unknown.

One entry per CDR3 protein, called by TCRdb with MiXCR from the RACE reads. The sample lists fewer than 200,000 distinct CDR3 sequences; 20% to 25% were seen once. Time point noted: patch test 1, 2 weeks after DPC sensitization. As for treatment: therapeutic diphenylcyclopropenone sensitization with weekly scalp DPC. Each patch-test visit's blood sample preceded patch application. The germline gives CDR1 SEHNR, CDR2 FQNEAQ (reference sequence). Trimming cost V 4 bases and J 8 bases; bases outside gene matches: 5. The CDR3 is 14 residues long. The V gene is TRBV7-9, the J gene TRBJ1-2, with 12 bases matching TRBD1. This clonotype was obtained from a woman in her forties or fifties with alopecia areata. Some clones in this sample may be carry-over from other donors' samples. Sequenced here: whole blood, sampled in connection with sensitization to the hapten diphenylcyclopropenone (DPC). The CDR3 sequence: CASSSGQGAPGYTF. The CDR3 nucleotides read TGTGCCAGCAGCTCGGGACAGGGGGCGCCCGGCTACACCTTC.